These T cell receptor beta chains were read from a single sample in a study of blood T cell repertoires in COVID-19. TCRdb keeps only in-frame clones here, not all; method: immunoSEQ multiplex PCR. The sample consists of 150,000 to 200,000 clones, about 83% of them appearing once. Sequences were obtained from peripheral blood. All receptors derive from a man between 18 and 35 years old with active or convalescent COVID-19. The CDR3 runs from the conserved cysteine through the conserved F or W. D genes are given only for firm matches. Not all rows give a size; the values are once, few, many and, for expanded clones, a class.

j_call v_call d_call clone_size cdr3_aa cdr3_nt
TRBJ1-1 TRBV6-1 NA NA CASSEGARNTEAFF TGTGCCAGCAGTGAAGGGGCAAGGAACACTGAAGCTTTCTTT
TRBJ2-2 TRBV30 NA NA CAWSRGLVSNTGELFF TGTGCCTGGAGTCGGGGACTGGTCTCGAACACCGGGGAGCTGTTTTTT
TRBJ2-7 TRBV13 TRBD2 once CASSPQQREGYEQYF TGTGCCAGCAGCCCCCAGCAGCGGGAGGGCTACGAGCAGTACTTC
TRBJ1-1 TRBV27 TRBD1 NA CASSRAPGQVSASSYRPNTEAFF TGTGCCAGCAGCCGGGCTCCAGGACAGGTTTCCGCCTCTTCCTATCGTCCTAACACTGAAGCTTTCTTT
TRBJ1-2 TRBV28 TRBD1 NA CASSLQGYGGYTF TGTGCCAGCAGCTTACAGGGGTACGGTGGCTACACCTTC
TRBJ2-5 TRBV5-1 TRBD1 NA CASSYRDRGETQYF TGCGCCAGCAGCTACCGGGACAGGGGAGAGACCCAGTACTTC
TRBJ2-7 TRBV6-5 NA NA CASRNRLPSYEQYF TGTGCCAGCAGGAACAGGCTCCCGTCCTACGAGCAGTACTTC
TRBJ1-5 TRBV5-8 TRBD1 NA CASSPIRGVGSNQPQHF TGTGCCAGCAGCCCAATCAGGGGGGTCGGCAGCAATCAGCCCCAGCATTTT
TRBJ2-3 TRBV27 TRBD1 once CASSFRDRARADTQYF TGTGCCAGCAGTTTCCGGGACAGGGCCAGGGCAGATACGCAGTATTTT
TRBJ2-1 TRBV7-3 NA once CASSFPGGNNEQFF TGTGCCAGCAGCTTTCCGGGCGGGAACAATGAGCAGTTCTTC
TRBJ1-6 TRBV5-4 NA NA CATGPPRGGYNSPLHF TGTGCCACCGGACCACCCAGGGGTGGCTATAATTCACCCCTCCACTTT
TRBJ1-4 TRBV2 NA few CASRNFGTDDEKLFF TGTGCCAGCAGAAACTTCGGGACTGACGATGAAAAACTGTTTTTT
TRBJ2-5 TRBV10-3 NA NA CAISDPTRRQETQYF TGTGCCATCAGTGATCCAACTAGACGGCAAGAGACCCAGTACTTC
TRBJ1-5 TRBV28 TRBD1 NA CASPPPGQGNQPQHF TGTGCCAGCCCACCCCCGGGACAGGGGAATCAGCCCCAGCATTTT
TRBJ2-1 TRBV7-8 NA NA CASSLVGGHVGNEQFF TGTGCCAGCAGCTTAGTAGGGGGACACGTCGGCAATGAGCAGTTCTTC
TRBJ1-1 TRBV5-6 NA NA CASSLYQGRRNTEAFF TGTGCCAGCAGCTTGTACCAGGGCAGGCGGAACACTGAAGCTTTCTTT
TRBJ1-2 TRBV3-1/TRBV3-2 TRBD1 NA CASSQAGTGFSFGYGYTF TGTGCCAGCAGCCAAGCCGGGACAGGGTTTAGTTTTGGCTATGGCTACACCTTC
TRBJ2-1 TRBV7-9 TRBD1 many CASEGQGIYNEQFF TGTGCCAGCGAGGGACAGGGGATCTACAATGAGCAGTTCTTC
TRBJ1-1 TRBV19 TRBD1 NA CASSQGQKRPAGFEAFF TGTGCCAGTAGTCAGGGACAGAAAAGACCGGCGGGATTTGAAGCTTTCTTT
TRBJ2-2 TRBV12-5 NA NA CASGFIKQGGTGELFF TGTGCTAGTGGTTTTATCAAGCAGGGTGGCACCGGGGAGCTGTTTTTT
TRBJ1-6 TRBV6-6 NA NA CASSSSTEPLHF TGTGCCAGCAGTTCCTCCACCGAGCCCCTCCACTTT
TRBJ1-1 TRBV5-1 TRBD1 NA CASSSEGQMNTEAFF TGCGCCAGCAGCTCAGAGGGACAGATGAACACTGAAGCTTTCTTT
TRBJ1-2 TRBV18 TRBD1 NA CASSPSPWTGVLSNYGYTF TGTGCCAGCTCACCGAGCCCCTGGACAGGGGTGCTATCTAACTATGGCTACACCTTC
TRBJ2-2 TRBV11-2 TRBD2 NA CASTPRLAQANTGELFF TGTGCCAGCACCCCACGACTAGCCCAAGCGAACACCGGGGAGCTGTTTTTT
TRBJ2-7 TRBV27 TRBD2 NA CASSSGGSYEQYF TGTGCCAGCAGTAGCGGGGGATCCTACGAGCAGTACTTC
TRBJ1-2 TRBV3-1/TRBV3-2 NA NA CASSQGGKRPNYGYTF TGTGCCAGCAGCCAGGGAGGGAAAAGGCCTAACTATGGCTACACCTTC
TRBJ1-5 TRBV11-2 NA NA CASSLDPPDGDQPQHF TGTGCCAGCAGCTTAGATCCCCCCGACGGAGATCAGCCCCAGCATTTT
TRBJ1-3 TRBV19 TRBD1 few CASREDRASGNTIYF TGTGCCAGTAGGGAAGACAGGGCCTCTGGAAACACCATATATTTT
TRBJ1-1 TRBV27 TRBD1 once CASSSRQGVLNTEAFF TGTGCCAGCAGTTCTAGACAGGGGGTATTGAACACTGAAGCTTTCTTT
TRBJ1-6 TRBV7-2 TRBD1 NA CASSSQGAPLHF TGTGCCAGCAGCTCACAGGGGGCACCCCTCCACTTT
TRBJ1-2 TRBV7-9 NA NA CASSLRGNNNYGYTF TGTGCCAGCAGCTTAAGGGGAAATAATAACTATGGCTACACCTTC
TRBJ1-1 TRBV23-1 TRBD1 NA CASSQWTGVNTEAFF TGCGCCAGCAGTCAGTGGACAGGGGTGAACACTGAAGCTTTCTTT
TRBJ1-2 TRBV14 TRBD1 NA CASSQAGTGGGGYTF TGTGCCAGCAGCCAAGCCGGGACAGGGGGAGGTGGCTACACCTTC
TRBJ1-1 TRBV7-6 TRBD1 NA CASSSSRDRGTEAFF TGTGCCAGCAGCTCGTCCCGGGACAGGGGCACTGAAGCTTTCTTT
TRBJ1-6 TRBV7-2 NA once CASNFGQNSPLHF TGTGCCAGCAACTTTGGACAAAATTCACCCCTCCACTTT
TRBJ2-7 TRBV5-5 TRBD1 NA CASSFTGAFSYEQYF TGTGCCAGCAGCTTTACAGGGGCCTTCTCCTACGAGCAGTACTTC
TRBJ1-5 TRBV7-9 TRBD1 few CASSLEQGAGNQPQHF TGTGCCAGCAGCTTAGAGCAGGGGGCCGGCAATCAGCCCCAGCATTTT
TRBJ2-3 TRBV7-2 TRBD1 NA CASRHGQGPADTQYF TGTGCCAGCAGACACGGACAGGGGCCAGCAGATACGCAGTATTTT
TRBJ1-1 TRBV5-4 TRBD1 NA CASQDISTGPGPGTEAFF TGTGCCAGCCAAGATATATCGACAGGGCCGGGGCCCGGCACTGAAGCTTTCTTT
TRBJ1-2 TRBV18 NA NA CASSPADSNHGYTF TGTGCCAGCTCTCCGGCAGACAGCAACCATGGCTACACCTTC
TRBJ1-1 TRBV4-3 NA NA CASSQGEQYVEAFF TGCGCCAGCAGCCAAGGGGAGCAGTACGTTGAAGCTTTCTTT
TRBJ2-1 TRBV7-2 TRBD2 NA CASSFSGGTYNEQFF TGTGCCAGCAGCTTTAGCGGGGGGACCTACAATGAGCAGTTCTTC
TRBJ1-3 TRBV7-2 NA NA CAAERPPGNTIYF TGTGCCGCGGAGAGGCCCCCTGGAAACACCATATATTTT
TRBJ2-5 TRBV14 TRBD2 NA CASSLRAGLETQYF TGTGCCAGCAGCCTAAGAGCGGGACTTGAGACCCAGTACTTC
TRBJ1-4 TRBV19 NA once CASSGLDRATNEKLFF TGTGCCAGTAGTGGGCTGGACAGAGCAACTAATGAAAAACTGTTTTTT
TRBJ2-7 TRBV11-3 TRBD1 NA CASSQGQGPRYEQYF TGTGCCAGCAGTCAAGGACAGGGACCAAGATACGAGCAGTACTTC
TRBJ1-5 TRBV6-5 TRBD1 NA CASYNGQGENQPQHF TGTGCCAGCTACAATGGACAGGGGGAGAATCAGCCCCAGCATTTT
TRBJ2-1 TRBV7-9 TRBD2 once CASSLVPGLVSSSYNEQFF TGTGCCAGCAGCTTAGTCCCGGGACTAGTCTCGAGCTCCTACAATGAGCAGTTCTTC
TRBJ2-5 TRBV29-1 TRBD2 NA CSDLGLEQETQYF TGCAGCGACCTCGGACTAGAACAAGAGACCCAGTACTTC
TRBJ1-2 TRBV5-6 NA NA CASSSGPGYTF TGTGCCAGCAGCTCCGGTCCCGGCTACACCTTC
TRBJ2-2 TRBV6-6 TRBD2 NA CASTPLAGGTGELFF TGTGCCAGCACTCCCTTAGCGGGGGGCACCGGGGAGCTGTTTTTT
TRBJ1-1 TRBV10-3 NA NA CAIGAAETEAFF TGTGCCATCGGCGCAGCGGAGACTGAAGCTTTCTTT
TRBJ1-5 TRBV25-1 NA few CASSGAVGQPQHF TGTGCCAGCAGTGGGGCAGTCGGTCAGCCCCAGCATTTT